Sequencing of this TCR beta chain was carried out in a study of blood T cell repertoires in COVID-19. Study context: Researchers got acute and convalescent COVID-19 samples from the United States, Italy and Spain. PBMCs, B-cell-depleted T cells, or T cells were the source of the cDNA or gDNA that made up the material.

Germline values: CDR1 SGDLS, CDR2 YYNGEE. The V segment lost 6 bases and the J segment 9 bases; nucleotides outside the gene matches: 6. The CDR3 has 13 residues. Original processing notes: Counts of nucleated cells, estimated from reference gene primer amplification, were obtained. TCRdb's copy holds only in-frame clones and misses some; the assay was immunoSEQ multiplex PCR. V, J and clone size derive from that table, while D and trimming were established from the DNA sequence. The sample records 250,000 to 350,000 clones, about 90% being singletons. The sequencing input was peripheral blood. The receptor's source is a man aged 18 to 29 who had recovered from COVID-19. The chain carries TRBV9 and TRBJ1-2; 12 nucleotides agree with TRBD1. CDR3: CASNRDRGHRYTF. CDR3 nucleotide sequence: TGTGCCAGCAACCGGGACAGGGGGCACCGCTACACCTTC.